These 27 T cell receptor beta chains share one sample of origin, sequenced in a study of tumor and adjacent non-tumor tissue in lung cancer. The template was RNA from unsorted bulk tissue. The library came from three nested PCR rounds adapted from ARM-PCR protocols. Via MiXCR, TCRdb re-called the multiplex PCR reads, giving one row per CDR3 protein. The top ten clones hold around 27% of a sample with around 200,000 distinct CDR3 sequences, less than 80% of them seen once. The specimen sequenced was lung tumor tissue. The receptors were sampled from a man aged 60 to 69 with non-small cell lung cancer.

A remark on this clonotype: A junction end diverges from the germline sequence, so it may reflect a read error. The chain uses TRBV6-2 or TRBV6-3 and TRBJ2-7, with TRBD2 matching over 7 bases. The germline V gene encodes CDR1 MNHEY and CDR2 SVGEGT. The CDR3 consists of 14 residues. CDR3 protein: CVSSSPLASYEQYF. CDR3 DNA sequence: TGTGTCAGCAGTTCCCCACTAGCGTCTTACGAGCAGTACTTC.

This clonotype occurred a few times. This chain links TRBV20-1 with TRBJ1-5; D not certain. Trimming removed 0 bases from V and 0 bases from J, with 3 bases in between. The length of the CDR3 is 13 residues. The germline gives CDR1 DFQATT, CDR2 SNEGSKA (reference sequence). The CDR3 protein is CSARESSNQPQHF. CDR3 coding DNA: TGCAGTGCTAGAGAAAGTAGCAATCAGCCCCAGCATTTT.

This clonotype was detected a few times. A much larger clone differs by one base, so this may be a read error. The V gene is TRBV20-1, the J gene TRBJ2-1; no clear D gene. The CDR3 extends over 15 amino acids. Trimming shortened V by 4 bases and J by 8 bases, and 21 bases separated the two germline ends. Germline V lookup: CDR1 DFQATT, CDR2 SNEGSKA (reference sequence). In nucleotides, the CDR3 is TGCAGTGCTATAGATCAGCAAAACCCCCATTATGAGCAGTTCTTC. Its translation is CSAIDQQNPHYEQFF.

Notes on this clonotype: With a much larger clone just one base away, this may be a read error. This chain joins TRBV6-5 and TRBJ2-1; D ambiguous. CDR1 MNHEY and CDR2 SVGAGI come from the germline V gene. The CDR3 covers 15 residues. In nucleotides, the CDR3 is TGTGCCAGCAGTTACGAAGGTACCTCCTACAATGATCAGTTCTTC. Encoded protein: CASSYEGTSYNDQFF.

A word on this clonotype: A read error may be the cause here, since a much bigger clone is one base away. The genes are TRBV6-1 and TRBJ2-7; the D is unclear. The CDR3 spans 13 residues. The germline CDR1 and CDR2 sequences are MNHNS and SASEGT. The CDR3 DNA reads as TGTGTCAGCAGTGAACGACAATTCTGGGAGCAGTACTTC. Encoded protein: CVSSERQFWEQYF.

As for this clonotype: A much larger clone lies one base from this, so it may be a read error. The chain has TRBV12-3 or TRBV12-4 and TRBJ2-1; 16 bases fit TRBD2. V lost 9 bases, J lost 9 bases, and 17 bases stayed unmatched. The CDR3 is made up of 18 amino acids. CDR3 sequence (DNA): TGTGCCAGAAGCACGGGACTAGCGGGAGGGTCGAGGAGCATTGAGCAGTTCTTC. Protein sequence: CARSTGLAGGSRSIEQFF.

The chain combines TRBV6-2 or TRBV6-3 with TRBJ2-1; TRBD2 aligns across 12 bases. The junction had 12 bases not matched to a gene; V was cut back by 6 bases and J by 12 bases. Per germline, CDR1 MNHEY and CDR2 SVGEGT. The CDR3 runs 15 residues. The CDR3 loop reads CASRRLAGEVDGQFF. The DNA of the CDR3 is TGTGCCAGCAGAAGACTAGCGGGAGAAGTCGATGGGCAGTTCTTC.

In regard to this clonotype: A much larger clonotype is one base distant, so this may be a read error. The chain joins TRBV4-3 to TRBJ2-3, with D maybe TRBD2 (6 bases). Trimming pared 3 bases from V and 2 bases from J, leaving 18 bases between. Germline CDR1 LGHNA, CDR2 YSLEER. The CDR3 runs to 17 residues. Here the CDR3 DNA reads TGCGCCAGCAGCCACCCCTGCGGGGCAGGGCACACAGATACGCAGTATTTT. This gives the protein CASSHPCGAGHTDTQYF.

Only one count was recorded for this clonotype. One junction end disagrees with the germline gene, perhaps due to a read error. The chain is built from TRBV6-2 or TRBV6-3 and TRBJ2-5; the D gene is possibly TRBD2 (5 bases). CDR1 MNHEY and CDR2 SVGEGT come from the germline V gene. CDR3 size: 14 residues. The CDR3, as DNA: TGTGACAGCAGTTACGATGTAGCGCCAGAGACCCAGTACTTC. Protein: CDSSYDVAPETQYF.

On this clonotype itself: With a much larger clone just one base away, this may be a read error. This sequence joins TRBV20-1 and TRBJ2-1, with D possibly being TRBD1 (7 bases). Looked up from germline, CDR1 is DFQATT and CDR2 is SNEGSKA (reference sequence). The CDR3 length is 11 residues. In DNA, the CDR3 is TGCGGTGCTAGAGGGGTCCAGGGGGGGTTCTTC. This gives the protein CGARGVQGGFF.

On this clonotype: The conserved closing phenylalanine or tryptophan is absent in this CDR3, likely reflecting a read error. V gene TRBV6-1 combines with J gene TRBJ1-5; D is undetermined. The CDR3 is 14 amino acids. Trimming shortened V by 6 bases and J by 0 bases, and 9 bases separated the two germline ends. Germline CDR1 and CDR2: MNHNS and SASEGT. The CDR3 protein is CASRAEYSNQPQHS. In DNA form, the CDR3 reads TGTGCCAGCAGGGCAGAATATAGCAATCAGCCCCAGCATTCT.

A remark on this clonotype: Here the CDR3 omits its conserved ending phenylalanine or tryptophan, so a read error is the likely source. The chain has TRBV28 and TRBJ2-1, with 7 bases aligning to TRBD2. Germline CDR1 MDHEN, CDR2 SYDVKM. After removal of 9 bases from V and 0 bases from J, the junction contained 2 bases not matched to a gene. This CDR3 contains 13 residues. The CDR3 loop is CASGDYSYNEQFS. The CDR3 nucleotides are TGTGCCAGTGGGGACTACTCCTACAATGAGCAGTTCTCC.

The V and J genes are TRBV30 and TRBJ1-4; TRBD1 might be the D (5 bases). Trimming cost V 3 bases and J 7 bases, with 12 bases left between them. The germline V gene encodes CDR1 GTSNPN and CDR2 SVGIG (reference sequence). The CDR3 covers 13 residues. The CDR3 sequence is CAWRPGWTEKLFF. The CDR3 DNA reads as TGTGCCTGGAGGCCAGGGTGGACTGAAAAACTGTTTTTT.

This clonotype was seen only once. The rearrangement joins TRBV11-2 to TRBJ1-1; maybe TRBD1 (5 bases). CDR3 length: 15 amino acids. CDR1 and CDR2 (germline): SGHAT, FQNNGV. Trimming took off 5 bases at V and 2 bases at J, with 15 bases between the two ends. The CDR3 DNA reads as TGTGCCAGCAGCATCCTTTCAGGGACTAACACTGAAGCTTTCTTT. This encodes CASSILSGTNTEAFF.

This chain joins TRBV5-4 and TRBJ2-7, with 9 bases matching TRBD1. CDR1 and CDR2 (germline): SGHNT, YYREEE (reference sequence). J was trimmed by 5 bases and V by 1 base; bases with no gene match: 4. There are 14 residues in the CDR3. The CDR3 DNA sequence: TGTGCCAGCAGCTTGAGACAGGGGGGTAACGAGCAGTACTTC. This gives the protein CASSLRQGGNEQYF.

Worth noting for this clonotype: A read error is possible here, since a much larger clone lies one base away. The V and J genes are TRBV12-3 or TRBV12-4 and TRBJ2-1; D gene uncertain. There are 13 residues in the CDR3. The ends were cut back, 10 bases at V and 8 bases at J, with 18 bases in the middle. In DNA form, the CDR3 reads TGTGCCATCAATGGTATGGATGGTGATGAGCAGTTCTTC. This sequence encodes CAINGMDGDEQFF.

Remarks on this clonotype: One end of the junction varies from germline; a read error may be responsible. The CDR3: CSANPSGRKGDSQYF. The CDR3 nucleotides are TGCAGTGCAAACCCTAGTGGGAGGAAGGGAGATTCGCAGTATTTT. This chain links TRBV20-1 with TRBJ2-3; D perhaps matches TRBD2 (6 bases). Germline-derived CDR1 and CDR2 are DFQATT and SNEGSKA (reference sequence). CDR3 length: 15 amino acids.

The V and J genes are TRBV20-1 and TRBJ1-2, with TRBD1 as a possible D gene (5 bases). Trimming left V 0 bases short and J 3 bases short, with 14 bases between. The V gene's germline CDR1 is DFQATT and CDR2 SNEGSKA (reference sequence). The CDR3 extends over 15 amino acids. The CDR3 DNA sequence: TGCAGTGCTAGAGACAGGGCGAGGTCATACTATGGCTACACCTTC. Amino acids: CSARDRARSYYGYTF.

Regarding this clonotype: A much larger clone differs from this one at a single base, so this may be a read error. The V gene is TRBV20-1, the J gene TRBJ2-7; tentative D call: TRBD2 (5 bases). The CDR3 is 13 residues long. CDR1 is DFQATT, CDR2 SNEGSKA, per germline (reference sequence). The CDR3 loop is CSAGAASSYDQYF. The CDR3 DNA reads as TGCAGTGCTGGAGCGGCGAGCTCCTACGATCAGTACTTC.

This clonotype has just a few counts. A read error may explain this, as a much larger clone is one base away. The chain is built from TRBV4-2 and TRBJ1-5; perhaps TRBD1 as D (6 bases). The CDR3 runs to 17 residues. Germline CDR1 and CDR2: LGHNA and YNFKEQ. Trimming cost V 0 bases and J 5 bases, with 17 bases left between them. The CDR3 coding sequence is TGTGCCAGCAGCCAAGATCCCGATACAGGGCGTCATCAGCCCCAGCATTTT. Translating gives CASSQDPDTGRHQPQHF.

Turning to this clonotype: This could be a read error, since a much larger clone is one nucleotide away. The chain uses TRBV6-2 or TRBV6-3 and TRBJ2-7; D unresolved. CDR3 length equals 14 residues. Deletions cut 8 bases from V and 9 bases from J, with 23 bases between. CDR1 is MNHEY and CDR2 is SVGEGT in the germline V gene. CDR3 sequence: CASEPIAASLGQYF. For the CDR3, the DNA is TGTGCCAGCGAACCCATCGCGGCCTCGCTCGGGCAGTACTTC.

As regards this clonotype: One junction end disagrees with the germline gene, perhaps due to a read error. This rearrangement joins TRBV12-3 or TRBV12-4 to TRBJ1-2; 7 bases agree with TRBD1. CDR3 length: 15 amino acids. This CDR3 is CASSLGQPRCYGYIF. In DNA form, the CDR3 reads TGTGCCAGCAGTTTGGGACAGCCTCGGTGCTATGGCTACATCTTC.

Worth noting for this clonotype: This may arise from a read error, as a much more abundant clone is one base away. The CDR3 carries no conserved terminal phenylalanine or tryptophan, so it likely arises from a read error. The rearrangement links TRBV10-2 to TRBJ2-7; 7 bases are shared with TRBD1. Germline V gene sequence: CDR1 WSHSY, CDR2 SAAADI. The CDR3 runs 13 residues. Trimming at V came to 7 bases and at J to 0 bases, leaving 3 bases not matched to a gene. In nucleotides, the CDR3 is TGCGCCAGCATGTACAGGGGCTCCTACGAGCAGTACCTC. This encodes CASMYRGSYEQYL.

Concerning this clonotype itself: One end of the junction is discordant with germline, which a read error may explain. CDR3 bases: TGTGCCTGCAGCTTCGCCGTGTACGAGCAGTACTTC. Translation: CACSFAVYEQYF. The chain joins TRBV11-3 to TRBJ2-7; no clear D gene. The CDR3 is 12 residues long. Germline V gene lookup returns CDR1 SGHNT and CDR2 YENEEA.

The sample holds a few counts of this clonotype. The chain has TRBV28 and TRBJ1-1; 7 nucleotides line up with TRBD1. This CDR3 comprises 14 residues. V shed 6 bases and J 1 base; nucleotides not matched to a gene: 5. From germline, CDR1 is MDHEN and CDR2 SYDVKM. CDR3 sequence (DNA): TGTGCCAGCAGCCTTACAGGGGAGAACACTGAAGCTTTCTTT. Protein product: CASSLTGENTEAFF. The entire variable domain, with the rest obtained from reference TRBV28 and TRBJ1-1, is as follows: DVKVTQSSRYLVKRTGEKVFLECVQDMDHENMFWYRQDPGLGLRLIYFSYDVKMKEKGDIPEGYSVSREKKERFSLILESASTNQTSMYLCASSLTGENTEAFFGQGTRLTVV.

The chain couples TRBV5-6 to TRBJ2-4; D gene unclear. The CDR3 is 16 amino acids. V was pared by 8 bases and J by 8 bases, with 26 bases between. Germline lookup yields CDR1 SGHDT and CDR2 YYEEEE. The CDR3 reads CASGMVSGQLADIQYF. CDR3 DNA sequence: TGTGCCAGTGGCATGGTCTCGGGCCAACTGGCGGACATTCAGTACTTC.

This clonotype showed up many times. The chain joins TRBV20-1 to TRBJ2-1; D remains unclear. From germline, CDR1 is DFQATT and CDR2 SNEGSKA (reference sequence). This CDR3 is 14 amino acids long. Deletions cut 5 bases from V and 0 bases from J, with 11 bases between. CDR3 nucleotide sequence: TGCAGTGCTCTTTCGCTGACCTCCTACAATGAGCAGTTCTTC. This gives the protein CSALSLTSYNEQFF.